This TCR beta chain came from a study of OX40 agonist ivuxolimab in advanced cancers. Study as a whole: Patients enrolled in dose escalation were diagnosed with hepatocellular carcinoma, melanoma, renal cell or head and neck cancer. People who had prior anti-PD-1, anti-PD-L1 or anti-CTLA-4 therapy could take part, and 35% to 50% had some.

In the case of this clone: Its target is not known.

Regarding the study as a whole: CD8+ T cells averaged more expanded clones than CD4+.

The CDR3 totals 15 residues. Germline V CDR1 and CDR2: MDHEN, SYDVKM. Between the trimmed V and J ends, which lost 5 bases and 2 bases, there was a span of 14 bases. Clones were sequenced by immunoSEQ multiplex PCR, and TCRdb holds only the in-frame ones, with some missing. The sample gives over 45,000 clones, around 80% of which show up once; around 4.5% is in the top ten. The TCR comes from an adult with an advanced solid tumor such as melanoma, head and neck, liver or kidney cancer. This specimen was CD4+ or CD8+ T cells sorted from blood, taken in a trial of the OX40 agonist ivuxolimab. This chain links TRBV28 with TRBJ2-3; perhaps TRBD1 as D (5 bases). CDR3: CASSPTAPYTDTQYF. CDR3 sequence (DNA): TGTGCCAGCAGTCCGACAGCCCCATACACAGATACGCAGTATTTT.